The T cell receptor beta chain under discussion was sequenced for a study of OX40 agonist ivuxolimab in advanced cancers. The wider study: In this trial design, patients received ivuxolimab intravenously at 0.01 to 10 mg/kg every 2 weeks. A diagnosis of hepatocellular carcinoma, melanoma, renal cell or head and neck cancer was present in dose-escalation patients. Findings and caveats of the study: Partial responders at 0.1-3.0 mg/kg had among the lowest clonal expansion.

Sequenced by immunoSEQ multiplex PCR; TCRdb stores in-frame clones only, minus some. The sample has around 70,000 clones, roughly 88% seen once. Of note for this clone: The target antigen is unknown.

Sampling of blood occurred at baseline, cycle 4 day 1, and cycle 7 day 1. CDR1 SEHNR and CDR2 FQNEAQ come from the germline V gene (reference sequence). The ends were cut back, 1 base at V and 4 bases at J, with 12 bases in the middle. This CDR3 is 15 amino acids long. Here the sequenced sample was CD4+ or CD8+ T cells sorted from blood, taken in a trial of the OX40 agonist ivuxolimab. J is TRBJ2-3 and V is TRBV7-9; D might be TRBD1 (6 bases). This sequence was found in an adult with an advanced solid tumor such as melanoma, head and neck, liver or kidney cancer. The DNA of the CDR3 is TGTGCCAGCAGCTTAGTCCAGGGGTTCGCAGATACGCAGTATTTT. Encoded protein: CASSLVQGFADTQYF.